This note documents a single T cell receptor beta chain sequence. Its antigen is not identified. Per germline, CDR1 SEHNR and CDR2 FQNEAQ (reference sequence). V shed 4 bases and J 7 bases; nucleotides not matched to a gene: 8. CDR3 size: 15 residues. This record belongs to a study of T cell responses to AZD1222 COVID-19 vaccine. Study outcomes and limitations: No repertoire was sampled before or during the peak T cell response, only after it. In the spike-specific TCR repertoire, nearly half reportedly target unmutated variant regions. Among AZD1222 vaccinees, only six or seven were seropositive at baseline. Vaccine-related CD4 TCRs covered spike, predominating at 160-218 and 743-854.

Method: immunoSEQ multiplex PCR; TCRdb's copy keeps in-frame clones and lacks some. The top ten clones hold more than 5.5% of a sample with about 140,000 clones, about 90% of them seen once. This TCR was recovered from an adult in good health. The chain uses TRBV7-9 and TRBJ1-2, with 11 positions matching TRBD1. Sequenced material: peripheral blood, taken on day 0 of AZD1222 vaccination. The CDR3 nucleotides are TGTGCCAGCAGCTCACGAGACGGGACAGGGGGTGGCTACACCTTC. Translating gives CASSSRDGTGGGYTF.